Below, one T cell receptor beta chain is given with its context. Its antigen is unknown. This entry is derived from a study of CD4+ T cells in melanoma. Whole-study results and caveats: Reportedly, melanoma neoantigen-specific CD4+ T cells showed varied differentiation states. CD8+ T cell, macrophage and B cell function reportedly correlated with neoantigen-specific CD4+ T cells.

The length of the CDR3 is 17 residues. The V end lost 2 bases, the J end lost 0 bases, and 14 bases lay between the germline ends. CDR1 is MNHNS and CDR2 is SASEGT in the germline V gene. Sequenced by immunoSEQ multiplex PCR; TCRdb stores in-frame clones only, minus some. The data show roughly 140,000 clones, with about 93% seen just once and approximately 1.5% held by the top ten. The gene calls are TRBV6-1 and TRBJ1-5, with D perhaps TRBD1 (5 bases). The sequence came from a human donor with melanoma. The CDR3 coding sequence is TGTGCCAGCAGTGAAACGCAGGGTAGAGGTAGCAATCAGCCCCAGCATTTT. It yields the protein CASSETQGRGSNQPQHF.